This TCR beta chain was recovered during a study of blood T cells in healthy people across ages. Whole-study results and caveats: Shifts in expanded clonotypes may have been confounded by donor CMV status, which was unknown.

Alongside a J-beta primer mix, a sample-barcoded 5' primer served in a second PCR lasting roughly 7 to 11 cycles. TCRdb reanalysed the 5' RACE reads using MiXCR and keeps one entry per CDR3 protein. The sample has about 1 million distinct CDR3 sequences, more than 40% seen once. This clonotype was recorded a few times. Its target is unknown. Trimming left V 1 base short and J 10 bases short, with 7 bases between. The CDR3 loop spans 11 amino acids. The germline V gene has CDR1 MGHDK and CDR2 SYGVNS. The rearrangement joins TRBV25-1 to TRBJ1-1; D gene ambiguous. Sequenced: blood. This receptor was taken from a woman aged 60-75 years in good health. The CDR3 DNA follows: TGTGCCAGCAGTGAATTCGAAGGAGCTTTCTTT. Residues: CASSEFEGAFF.